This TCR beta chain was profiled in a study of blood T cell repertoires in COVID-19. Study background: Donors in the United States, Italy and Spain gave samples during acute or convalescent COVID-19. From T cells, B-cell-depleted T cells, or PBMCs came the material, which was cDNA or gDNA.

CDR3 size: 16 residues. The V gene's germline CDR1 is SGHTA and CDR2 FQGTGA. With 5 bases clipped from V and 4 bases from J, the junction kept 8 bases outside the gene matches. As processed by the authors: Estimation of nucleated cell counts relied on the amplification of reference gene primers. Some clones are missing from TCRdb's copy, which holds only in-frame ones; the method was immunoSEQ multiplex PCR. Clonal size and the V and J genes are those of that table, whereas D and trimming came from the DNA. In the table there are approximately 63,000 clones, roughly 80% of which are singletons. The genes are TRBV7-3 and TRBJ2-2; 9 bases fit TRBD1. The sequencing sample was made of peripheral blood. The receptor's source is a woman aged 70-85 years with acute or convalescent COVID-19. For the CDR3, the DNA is TGTGCCAGCAGCCCGGGGACAGGGACGGTCACCGGGGAGCTGTTTTTT. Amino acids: CASSPGTGTVTGELFF.